This T cell receptor (beta chain) derives from a study of cytomegalovirus exposure and HLA in healthy donors. Study at large: Among the 300 to 500 donors who were genotyped, roughly 85% fell in the genetic ancestry cluster that is associated with self-reported Caucasian donors. Overall study results and limits: Later analysis associated a missense DCLRE1C variant with TCR beta V- and J-gene trimming.

The PCR employed 60 Vbeta primers together with 13 Jbeta primers. How the authors handled the data: In a later analysis, the count reached 80 million or so unique TCR beta chains, with approximately 11 million shared. The method was immunoSEQ multiplex PCR; TCRdb's version includes in-frame clones alone and lacks a portion of them. Clonal size and the V and J genes are those of that table, whereas D and trimming came from the DNA. The sample records over 85,000 clones, 75% to 80% being singletons. This clone was observed a few times. Its antigen is currently unknown. The TCR comes from a female donor in good health and CMV-seronegative. The sample consisted of PBMCs.

CDR3 nucleotide sequence: TGTGCCAGCAGCCGTCGTCTCTTTACCGGGACAGGGGGCGACCATGGCAATGAGCAGTTCTTC. Translation gives CASSRRLFTGTGGDHGNEQFF. The V gene is TRBV28, the J gene TRBJ2-1; 12 bases line up with TRBD1. Looked up from germline, CDR1 is MDHEN and CDR2 is SYDVKM. Trimming removed 6 bases from V and 6 bases from J; junction bases left unmatched: 24. This CDR3 spans 21 amino acids.